This T cell receptor (beta chain) emerged from a study of Graves' ophthalmopathy and Graves' hyperthyroidism. Findings and caveats of the study: Progression of ophthalmopathy was predicted by the model with around 70% sensitivity and roughly 74% specificity. The majority of expanded thyroid clonotypes above 0.001 frequency also occurred in blood.

The V and J ends lost 4 bases and 4 bases, in that order; junction bases with no gene match: 7. CDR1 and CDR2 (germline): MGHRA, YSYEKL. This CDR3 contains 14 residues. Amplification of TCR beta CDR3 regions used RNA transcripts. RT-PCR in the first round used HTBI primers; a second-round multiplex PCR followed. One entry per CDR3 protein, called by TCRdb with MiXCR from the multiplex PCR reads. Of fewer than 600,000 distinct CDR3 sequences listed, around 15% were seen once; the top ten hold 9.8%. This clonotype was recorded at least ten times. Antigen unknown. Pregnancy or lactation, uncontrolled infections and other autoimmune diseases were grounds for excluding patients. The diagnosis was founded upon clinical symptoms, serum thyroxine, TRAb, thyroid ultrasound and orbital computed tomography.

The chain recombines TRBV4-1 with TRBJ2-7; 7 positions match TRBD1. The TCR was taken from a woman aged 25 to 39 with Graves' ophthalmopathy. Sequenced material: blood. In DNA, the CDR3 is TGCGCCAGCAGCCTCCGGGACAGATTTTACGAGCAGTACTTC. It translates to CASSLRDRFYEQYF.